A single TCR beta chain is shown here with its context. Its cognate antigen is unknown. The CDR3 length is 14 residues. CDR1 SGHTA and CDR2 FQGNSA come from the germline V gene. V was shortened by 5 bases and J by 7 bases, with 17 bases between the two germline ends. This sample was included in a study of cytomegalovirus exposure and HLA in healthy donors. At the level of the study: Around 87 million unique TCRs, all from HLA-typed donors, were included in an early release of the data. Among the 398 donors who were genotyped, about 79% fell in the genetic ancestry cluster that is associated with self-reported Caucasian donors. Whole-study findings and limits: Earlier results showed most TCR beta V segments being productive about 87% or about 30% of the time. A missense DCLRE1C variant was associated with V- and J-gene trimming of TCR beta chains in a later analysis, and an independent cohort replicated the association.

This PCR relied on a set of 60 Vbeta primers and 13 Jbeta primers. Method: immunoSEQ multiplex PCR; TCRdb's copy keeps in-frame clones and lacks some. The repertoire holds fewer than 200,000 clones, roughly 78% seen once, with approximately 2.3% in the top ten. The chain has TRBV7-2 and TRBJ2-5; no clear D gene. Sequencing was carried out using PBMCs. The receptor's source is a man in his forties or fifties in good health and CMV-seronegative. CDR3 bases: TGTGCCAGCAGCGTAGTGACTGGTCCGGGGACCCAGTACTTC. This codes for CASSVVTGPGTQYF.